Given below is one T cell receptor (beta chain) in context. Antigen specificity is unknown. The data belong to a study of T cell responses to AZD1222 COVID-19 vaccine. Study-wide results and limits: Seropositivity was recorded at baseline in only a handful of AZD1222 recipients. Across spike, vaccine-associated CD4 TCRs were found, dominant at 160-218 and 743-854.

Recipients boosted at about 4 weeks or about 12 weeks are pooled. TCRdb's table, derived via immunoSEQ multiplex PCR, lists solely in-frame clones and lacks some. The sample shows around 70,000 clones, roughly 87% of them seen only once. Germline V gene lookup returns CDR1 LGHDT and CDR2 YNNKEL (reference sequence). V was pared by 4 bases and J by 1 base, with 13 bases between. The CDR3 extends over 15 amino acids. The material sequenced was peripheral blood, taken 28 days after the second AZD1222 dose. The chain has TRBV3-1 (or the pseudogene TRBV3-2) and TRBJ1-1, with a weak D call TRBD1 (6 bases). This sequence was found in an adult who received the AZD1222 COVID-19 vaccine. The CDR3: CASSPPGHGNTEAFF. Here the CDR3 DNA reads TGTGCCAGCAGCCCGCCGGGACACGGGAACACTGAAGCTTTCTTT.